The sequence of this TCR beta chain was determined in a study of identifying expanded T cells in peripheral blood. The study, taken as a whole, reports: Roughly 1.2 clones differed between technical replicates, versus approximately 17 and 20 over time. Variance in clone template counts between approximately 2-week samples significantly increased with total template count across all healthy donors.

Healthy donors had no documented immune events, such as infections, while sampled. Sequencing used immunoSEQ multiplex PCR; TCRdb keeps in-frame clones, though not all of them. The data contain 95,000 to 150,000 clones, more than 80% of them singletons. As regards this clone: Its antigen is undetermined.

This TCR was sampled from a person aged 18 to 75 in good health. Sequencing input: blood.

The CDR3 region has the DNA TGTGCCAGCAGCAAAGTCAAAGGGGGTTATTTGTCCTACGAGCAGTACTTC. Translating it yields CASSKVKGGYLSYEQYF. The gene calls are TRBV21-1 and TRBJ2-7; the D call in the table, TRBD1, was not verified against the DNA. TRBV21-1 is given as a pseudogene. CDR3 size: 17 residues.